Listed here is a single T cell receptor (beta chain). The CDR3 totals 13 residues. The V and J ends lost 0 bases and 7 bases respectively, with 9 bases between them. Germline V gene data show CDR1 as LNHDA and CDR2 as SQIVND (reference sequence). The data derive from a study of blood T cell repertoires in COVID-19. Whole-study context: Acute and convalescent COVID-19 samples came from the United States, Italy and Spain. PBMCs, B-cell-depleted T cells, or T cells provided the cDNA or gDNA that made up the material.

In the authors' methods: Amplification of reference gene primers provided the estimated nucleated cell counts. The repertoire was sequenced with immunoSEQ multiplex PCR; TCRdb's copy has only in-frame clones and lacks some. V and J calls plus clone size are reproduced from that table; the DNA served to infer D and trimming. This sample has 150,000 to 200,000 clones, with about nine tenths found just once. This sequence was found in a man aged 65 to 79 with active or convalescent COVID-19. Material: peripheral blood. The chain employs TRBV19 and TRBJ1-1; D possibly corresponds to TRBD1 (6 bases). The CDR3 protein is CASSIEGANEAFF. CDR3 bases: TGTGCCAGTAGTATAGAGGGGGCAAATGAAGCTTTCTTT. The variable domain in full, with the rest retrieved from reference TRBV19 and TRBJ1-1, is DGGITQSPKYLFRKEGQNVTLSCEQNLNHDAMYWYRQDPGQGLRLIYYSQIVNDFQKGDIAEGYSVSREKKESFPLTVTSAQKNPTAFYLCASSIEGANEAFFGQGTRLTVV.